This TCR beta chain derives from a study of early T cells in non-severe SARS-CoV-2 infection. J was trimmed by 0 bases and V by 6 bases; bases with no gene match: 7. This CDR3 is built from 17 residues. TCRdb passed the 5' RACE reads through MiXCR, listing each CDR3 protein once. The repertoire holds 100,000 to 130,000 distinct CDR3 sequences, about an eighth seen once, with 3% to 3.5% in the top ten. This clonotype occurred a few times. The V and J genes are TRBV12-3 or TRBV12-4 and TRBJ2-7; TRBD2 agrees at 14 bases. The sequencing sample was made of whole blood. The sequence was obtained from an adult who was a healthcare worker with PCR-confirmed SARS-CoV-2 infection or an uninfected control (not recorded which). The CDR3 protein is CASRRLAGGPTSYEQYF. DNA for the CDR3: TGTGCCAGCAGGAGACTAGCGGGAGGGCCTACCTCCTACGAGCAGTACTTC.